The rows below give T cell receptor beta chains drawn from one sample of a study of radiotherapy plus CTLA-4 blockade in lung cancer. The protocol was immunoSEQ multiplex PCR, while the TCRdb copy is restricted to in-frame clones and leaves out a portion. Among 95,000 to 150,000 clones listed, over 80% were seen once. Sequenced here: peripheral blood, sampled from a patient treated with radiotherapy plus ipilimumab. The receptors derive from a human donor with non-small cell lung cancer that progressed on radiotherapy plus ipilimumab. Both conserved end residues are trimmed from each CDR3. The listing skips clone size in some rows; elsewhere it reads once, few, many or a size class.

clone size	V gene	J gene	CDR3 protein
.	TRBV5-4	TRBJ1-5	ASSLPNQPQH
once	TRBV9	TRBJ1-1	ASSVEHRTEAF
.	TRBV19	TRBJ1-5	ASRDKGGTRQPQH
.	TRBV5-1	TRBJ1-2	ASSLALGFSYGYT
.	TRBV29-1	TRBJ2-7	SVQSGPAEQY
.	TRBV19	TRBJ1-5	ASRTTGLGRGPQH
.	TRBV30	TRBJ1-2	AWSGERERGYT
.	TRBV14	TRBJ2-2	ASSQLGGTGELF
.	TRBV4-2	TRBJ1-2	ASSQVTGGDYGYT
.	TRBV7-6	TRBJ2-7	ASSLSGTYEQY
.	TRBV27	TRBJ2-7	ASSLQSPHGVVYEQY
.	TRBV5-8	TRBJ2-5	ASSPGFQETQY
.	TRBV5-6	TRBJ2-1	ASSRRSNEQF
.	TRBV9	TRBJ2-3	ASSPGLAGFSTDTQY
once	TRBV6-1	TRBJ1-4	ASSEARLLRDNEKLF
.	TRBV7-8	TRBJ2-1	ASSSRPGTTPNEQF
.	TRBV5-1	TRBJ1-1	ASSFGVGSNTEAF
.	TRBV6-5	TRBJ2-7	ASSPGGGPFEQY
few	TRBV18	TRBJ1-3	ASSHRAENTIY
.	TRBV7-9	TRBJ2-5	ASSLGGWKTQY